Listed below are T cell receptor beta chains from one sample, sequenced in a study of early T cells in non-severe SARS-CoV-2 infection. A single record per CDR3 protein comes from TCRdb applying MiXCR to the 5' RACE reads. The data contain 30,000 to 45,000 distinct CDR3 sequences, about 3.9% of them seen just once; the ten biggest clones take up over 5%. Sequenced input: whole blood. The receptors stem from an adult who was a healthcare worker with PCR-confirmed SARS-CoV-2 infection or an uninfected control (not recorded which). The CDR3 runs from the conserved cysteine through the conserved F or W. A D gene is named only where the DNA matches it firmly. Size tells how often a clone was seen (once, few, many) or the class of an expanded clone, and some rows leave it out.

CDR3 length	D gene	V gene	J gene	clone size	CDR3 protein	CDR3 DNA
13	NA	TRBV7-2	TRBJ1-1	medium-sized	CASSLDRGTEAFF	TGTGCCAGCAGCTTAGATCGTGGCACTGAAGCTTTCTTT
13	NA	TRBV12-2	TRBJ2-7	many	CASQSGSTYEQYF	TGTGCAAGTCAGAGCGGGAGTACCTACGAGCAGTACTTC
11	NA	TRBV10-3	TRBJ2-7	many	CAISDTYEQYF	TGTGCCATCAGTGACACCTACGAGCAGTACTTC
16	TRBD1	TRBV6-5	TRBJ2-4	many	CASTPTGEIAKNIQYF	TGTGCCAGCACCCCAACAGGGGAAATAGCCAAAAACATTCAGTACTTC
14	NA	TRBV9	TRBJ2-2	many	CASSVGLNTGELFF	TGTGCCAGCAGCGTAGGACTAAACACCGGGGAGCTGTTTTTT
12	NA	TRBV29-1	TRBJ1-2	many	CSVELGLEGYTF	TGCAGCGTTGAGCTAGGGCTAGAAGGCTACACCTTC
11	NA	TRBV2	TRBJ1-1	many	CASIGGTEAFF	TGTGCCAGCATAGGGGGCACTGAAGCTTTCTTT
19	TRBD1	TRBV25-1	TRBJ2-5	many	CASSESLGVRTGGRETQYF	TGTGCCAGCAGTGAATCGCTAGGCGTGAGGACAGGGGGGAGAGAGACCCAGTACTTC
16	NA	TRBV6-5	TRBJ2-7	many	CASSTSLGAFGYEQYF	TGTGCCAGCAGTACAAGTCTCGGGGCATTCGGCTACGAGCAGTACTTC
17	TRBD2	TRBV7-3	TRBJ2-5	few	CASSLSLAGRGQETQYF	TGTGCCAGCAGCTTAAGTCTAGCGGGGAGGGGCCAAGAGACCCAGTACTTC
14	NA	TRBV6-5	TRBJ1-6	many	CATRRATQNSPLHF	TGTGCCACCCGCCGGGCCACCCAAAATTCACCCCTCCACTTT
17	NA	TRBV19	TRBJ1-2	many	CASSPPGIIRTNYGYTF	TGTGCCAGTAGCCCTCCAGGGATTATTAGAACGAACTATGGCTACACCTTC
16	NA	TRBV6-5	TRBJ1-1	many	CASSYLRPEGNTEAFF	TGTGCCAGCAGTTACTTACGGCCCGAGGGAAACACTGAAGCTTTCTTT
13	NA	TRBV29-1	TRBJ2-5	many	CSVHRGAGETQYF	TGCAGCGTTCACCGAGGGGCGGGAGAGACCCAGTACTTC
15	NA	TRBV18	TRBJ2-1	many	CASSPGDSSYNEQFF	TGTGCCAGCTCACCCGGAGATAGCTCCTACAATGAGCAGTTCTTC
17	NA	TRBV18	TRBJ1-1	many	CASSPPTIRAANTEAFF	TGTGCCAGCTCACCACCTACGATAAGGGCAGCGAACACTGAAGCTTTCTTT
17	TRBD2	TRBV3-1	TRBJ2-4	many	CASSQEHVIAGEDIQYF	TGTGCCAGCAGCCAAGAACATGTGATAGCGGGGGAGGACATTCAGTACTTC
13	NA	TRBV24-1	TRBJ1-2	many	CATSDGQAYGYTF	TGTGCCACCAGTGACGGACAAGCCTATGGCTACACCTTC
14	TRBD1	TRBV7-2	TRBJ1-3	many	CASNHHWGDSRLYF	TGTGCCAGCAACCACCATTGGGGGGACAGCCGATTATATTTT
14	NA	TRBV11-2	TRBJ2-7	few	CASSLNPGNYEQYF	TGTGCCAGCAGCTTAAACCCCGGGAACTACGAGCAGTACTTC
19	TRBD2	TRBV20-1	TRBJ2-3	many	CSASRIAGGGGTSTDTQYF	TGCAGTGCTAGTAGGATAGCGGGAGGAGGGGGTACTAGCACAGATACGCAGTATTTT
13	TRBD1	TRBV30	TRBJ1-2	NA	CAWHRDRVDGYTF	TGTGCCTGGCATAGGGACAGGGTTGATGGCTACACCTTC
15	TRBD2	TRBV6-4	TRBJ2-3	many	CASSLLAGGTDTQYF	TGTGCCAGCAGTTTACTAGCGGGAGGCACAGATACGCAGTATTTT
16	NA	TRBV28	TRBJ1-5	many	CASSPRRGVGNQPQHF	TGTGCCAGCAGCCCTAGGCGGGGGGTGGGCAATCAGCCCCAGCATTTT
19	NA	TRBV3-1	TRBJ1-6	many	CASSQTGPWILRGDSPLHF	TGTGCCAGCAGCCAAACAGGGCCATGGATTCTTCGGGGAGATTCACCCCTCCACTTT
13	NA	TRBV12-3/TRBV12-4	TRBJ1-2	many	CASSVQNSYGYTF	TGTGCCAGCAGTGTACAGAATTCCTATGGCTACACCTTC
13	NA	TRBV7-3	TRBJ2-5	NA	CASSTIGQETQYF	TGTGCCAGCAGCACGATAGGCCAAGAGACCCAGTACTTC
14	NA	TRBV3-1	TRBJ1-1	many	CASSQEGTNTEAFF	TGTGCCAGCAGCCAAGAGGGCACGAACACTGAAGCTTTCTTT
18	TRBD2	TRBV5-1	TRBJ2-1	many	CASSLPPRAGGLVNEQFF	TGCGCCAGCAGCTTACCCCCTCGAGCGGGAGGGCTTGTCAATGAGCAGTTCTTC
16	TRBD1	TRBV24-1	TRBJ2-1	many	CATSEPPGQGYNEQFF	TGTGCCACCAGTGAACCCCCGGGACAGGGGTACAATGAGCAGTTCTTC
13	NA	TRBV12-3/TRBV12-4	TRBJ1-2	many	CASRRDGAYGYTF	TGTGCCAGCAGACGGGACGGTGCTTATGGCTACACCTTC
15	TRBD2	TRBV20-1	TRBJ2-1	many	CSARDVAGSYNEQFF	TGCAGTGCTAGAGATGTAGCGGGAAGCTACAATGAGCAGTTCTTC
12	NA	TRBV12-3/TRBV12-4	TRBJ2-7	many	CANGQPLGEQYF	TGTGCCAACGGACAGCCCCTCGGGGAGCAGTACTTC
13	TRBD2	TRBV5-1	TRBJ2-1	many	CASSLESGIEQFF	TGCGCCAGCAGCTTGGAGAGCGGGATTGAGCAGTTCTTC
13	NA	TRBV5-5	TRBJ2-2	many	CASSLFEPGELFF	TGTGCCAGCAGCTTGTTCGAACCCGGGGAGCTGTTTTTT
14	NA	TRBV21-1	TRBJ2-4	few	CASSKVTAKNIQYF	TGTGCCAGCAGCAAAGTAACGGCCAAAAACATTCAGTACTTC
14	NA	TRBV6-2/TRBV6-3	TRBJ2-7	few	CASSDPGPTYEQYF	TGTGCCAGCAGCGATCCAGGGCCGACCTACGAGCAGTACTTC
14	TRBD1	TRBV27	TRBJ1-5	many	CASNARGRNQPQHF	TGTGCCAGCAATGCCAGGGGGCGTAATCAGCCCCAGCATTTT
14	TRBD1	TRBV30	TRBJ1-2	many	CAWSGDRENYGYTF	TGTGCCTGGAGTGGGGACAGGGAGAACTATGGCTACACCTTC
15	NA	TRBV7-6	TRBJ2-7	many	CASSSGGQKFYEQYF	TGTGCCAGCAGCTCGGGGGGACAGAAGTTCTACGAGCAGTACTTC
13	NA	TRBV2	TRBJ2-2	NA	CASSEGFPGELFF	TGTGCCAGCAGTGAAGGGTTCCCCGGGGAGCTGTTTTTT
14	NA	TRBV20-1	TRBJ2-7	once	CSARDLGHNYEQYF	TGCAGTGCTAGAGATCTGGGACACAACTACGAGCAGTACTTC
11	NA	TRBV12-3/TRBV12-4	TRBJ2-7	many	CASSSAYEQYF	TGTGCCAGCAGTTCCGCCTACGAGCAGTACTTC
12	NA	TRBV6-4	TRBJ2-3	many	CASSARMDTQYF	TGTGCCAGCAGTGCCCGCATGGATACGCAGTATTTT
14	TRBD1	TRBV7-8	TRBJ2-2	NA	CASSIQGAGGELFF	TGTGCCAGCAGTATACAGGGGGCAGGCGGGGAGCTGTTTTTT